The rows below give T cell receptor beta chains drawn from one sample of a study of early T cells in non-severe SARS-CoV-2 infection. TCRdb reprocessed the 5' RACE reads with MiXCR, giving one entry per CDR3 protein. The sample consists of about 60,000 distinct CDR3 sequences, 5.5% to 6.5% of them appearing once. The material sequenced was whole blood. All receptors come from an adult who was a healthcare worker with PCR-confirmed SARS-CoV-2 infection or an uninfected control (not recorded which). The CDR3 runs from the conserved cysteine through the conserved F or W. D genes are given only for firm matches. Clone size, where shown, is once, few, many, or a class for clones that have expanded.

d_gene,j_gene,abundance,v_gene,CDR3aa,CDR3nt
TRBD1,TRBJ2-1,.,TRBV6-7,CASSSGRRTGLDEQFF,TGTGCCAGCAGCTCCGGCCGGCGGACAGGGCTGGATGAGCAGTTCTTC
.,TRBJ2-7,many,TRBV18,CASSPVGAGSYEQYF,TGTGCCAGCTCACCGGTTGGGGCAGGGTCCTACGAGCAGTACTTC
.,TRBJ2-4,.,TRBV19,CASTPIGLGIQYF,TGTGCCAGTACCCCCATCGGGCTCGGAATTCAGTACTTC
TRBD2,TRBJ2-1,few,TRBV12-3/TRBV12-4,CASSSPLAGVGRNEQFF,TGTGCCAGCAGTTCCCCCTTAGCGGGAGTAGGGAGAAATGAGCAGTTCTTC
.,TRBJ2-5,few,TRBV7-2,CASNRGNQETQYF,TGTGCCAGCAATCGGGGAAACCAAGAGACCCAGTACTTC
TRBD2,TRBJ2-3,many,TRBV6-1,CASSGLAGGPDTQYF,TGTGCCAGCAGTGGACTAGCGGGGGGGCCAGATACGCAGTATTTT
.,TRBJ2-2,few,TRBV7-8,CASSLAGNTGELFF,TGTGCCAGCAGCTTGGCAGGGAACACCGGGGAGCTGTTTTTT
.,TRBJ2-2,many,TRBV7-2,CASSPREGRGTGELFF,TGTGCCAGCAGCCCGAGGGAAGGGAGAGGAACCGGGGAGCTGTTTTTT
TRBD2,TRBJ2-7,many,TRBV29-1,CSAAGLAGSREQYF,TGCAGCGCCGCAGGACTAGCGGGATCCCGGGAGCAGTACTTC
.,TRBJ2-5,many,TRBV4-3,CASSQDTGAGETQYF,TGCGCCAGCAGCCAAGATACGGGGGCCGGAGAGACCCAGTACTTC
.,TRBJ2-5,many,TRBV7-6,CASSLGQAQETQYF,TGTGCCAGCAGCTTAGGCCAGGCCCAAGAGACCCAGTACTTC
.,TRBJ2-2,many,TRBV7-8,CASSWWGTGELFF,TGTGCCAGCAGCTGGTGGGGCACCGGGGAGCTGTTTTTT
.,TRBJ2-7,many,TRBV20-1,CSARDRAAGYEQYF,TGCAGTGCTAGAGATCGGGCGGCGGGTTACGAGCAGTACTTC
.,TRBJ1-5,.,TRBV28,CASQGQFNQPQHF,TGTGCCAGCCAGGGGCAGTTCAATCAGCCCCAGCATTTT
.,TRBJ1-2,many,TRBV10-3,CAISESSRGVARQRVNKHGYTF,TGTGCCATCAGTGAGTCCTCTCGAGGAGTCGCTCGACAGAGGGTTAACAAACATGGCTACACCTTC
.,TRBJ1-6,many,TRBV5-1,CASSLGAADNSPLHF,TGCGCCAGCAGCTTGGGGGCTGCCGATAATTCACCCCTCCACTTT
TRBD2,TRBJ2-3,few,TRBV20-1,CSARFQRGRDTQYF,TGCAGTGCTCGGTTCCAGCGGGGGAGGGATACGCAGTATTTT
.,TRBJ2-7,many,TRBV5-8,CASSFDRLYEQYF,TGTGCCAGCAGCTTCGACAGGCTCTACGAGCAGTACTTC
TRBD1,TRBJ1-4,few,TRBV5-1,CASSRGTGDEKLFF,TGCGCCAGCTCCCGGGGGACAGGGGATGAAAAACTGTTTTTT
.,TRBJ1-1,.,TRBV4-3,CASSYPDTEAFF,TGCGCCAGCAGCTATCCCGACACTGAAGCTTTCTTT
TRBD1,TRBJ1-2,many,TRBV12-3/TRBV12-4,CASSRGQGYGYTF,TGTGCCAGCAGTCGAGGACAGGGCTATGGCTACACCTTC
TRBD2,TRBJ2-3,.,TRBV2,CASRRWGLAGETDTQYF,TGTGCCAGCAGACGATGGGGACTAGCGGGGGAAACAGATACGCAGTATTTT
TRBD1,TRBJ1-4,medium-sized,TRBV7-2,CASSSQGATNEKLFF,TGTGCCAGCAGCTCACAGGGGGCGACTAATGAAAAACTGTTTTTT
.,TRBJ1-5,few,TRBV6-1,CASRARARGNQPQHF,TGTGCCAGCAGGGCCAGGGCCAGAGGTAATCAGCCCCAGCATTTT
TRBD2,TRBJ2-3,few,TRBV12-3/TRBV12-4,CASSSTSGRSDTQYF,TGTGCCAGCAGTTCGACTAGCGGGAGATCAGATACGCAGTATTTT
.,TRBJ2-7,few,TRBV19,CASSIGRLYEQYF,TGTGCCAGTAGTATAGGCCGACTCTACGAGCAGTACTTC
.,TRBJ1-4,few,TRBV4-2,CASSQAGSKLFF,TGTGCCAGCAGCCAAGCCGGCAGCAAACTGTTTTTT
TRBD1,TRBJ1-2,many,TRBV29-1,CSVSGGGGYTF,TGCAGCGTCTCAGGGGGGGGAGGCTACACCTTC
.,TRBJ2-3,.,TRBV4-1,CASSPRREATQYF,TGCGCCAGCAGCCCCCGGAGGGAGGCTACGCAGTATTTT
TRBD2,TRBJ2-2,many,TRBV4-2,CASSQSSAGVNTGELFF,TGTGCCAGCAGCCAAAGTTCAGCGGGGGTGAACACCGGGGAGCTGTTTTTT
TRBD2,TRBJ2-1,many,TRBV4-1,CASSQVYRASGGLDNEQFF,TGCGCCAGCAGCCAAGTATATAGGGCTAGCGGGGGGCTAGACAATGAGCAGTTCTTC
.,TRBJ2-3,.,TRBV6-5,CASSYSNRGGTQYF,TGTGCCAGCAGTTACTCGAACAGGGGGGGTACGCAGTATTTT
.,TRBJ1-1,many,TRBV5-4,CASSSPFSRGTEAFF,TGTGCCAGCAGCTCCCCCTTTTCCCGAGGCACTGAAGCTTTCTTT
.,TRBJ2-5,few,TRBV30,CAKGGLDETQYF,TGTGCCAAGGGCGGCCTAGACGAGACCCAGTACTTC
.,TRBJ2-4,few,TRBV3-1,CASSQREGKNIQYF,TGTGCCAGCAGCCAACGAGAAGGCAAAAACATTCAGTACTTC
TRBD1,TRBJ2-2,few,TRBV3-1,CASSKDRVAYTGELFF,TGTGCCAGCAGCAAAGACAGGGTGGCTTACACCGGGGAGCTGTTTTTT
TRBD1,TRBJ2-3,few,TRBV19,CASSLYSPGTGTADTQYF,TGTGCCAGTAGTCTATACTCGCCCGGGACAGGGACGGCAGATACGCAGTATTTT
.,TRBJ2-7,many,TRBV6-1,CASREAGAPPYEQYF,TGTGCCAGCAGAGAAGCAGGGGCGCCTCCCTACGAGCAGTACTTC
TRBD1,TRBJ1-2,few,TRBV29-1,CSVVGQGNGYTF,TGCAGCGTTGTGGGACAGGGGAATGGCTACACCTTC
.,TRBJ2-3,few,TRBV6-5,CASIPPQRDTQYF,TGTGCCAGCATCCCACCCCAAAGAGATACGCAGTATTTT
.,TRBJ1-3,many,TRBV13,CASSPSQGRLAGNTIYF,TGTGCCAGCAGCCCTTCACAGGGTAGACTAGCCGGAAACACCATATATTTT
TRBD2,TRBJ2-2,few,TRBV2,CASNGRGRNTGELFF,TGTGCCAGCAACGGTCGCGGGAGAAACACCGGGGAGCTGTTTTTT
TRBD1,TRBJ2-5,many,TRBV6-2/TRBV6-3,CASSEGQQETQYF,TGTGCCAGCAGTGAGGGACAGCAAGAGACCCAGTACTTC
.,TRBJ1-5,many,TRBV7-9,CASSPGGSNQPQHF,TGTGCCAGCAGCCCGGGGGGTAGCAATCAGCCCCAGCATTTT
.,TRBJ2-5,many,TRBV10-3,CAISGTVEETQYF,TGTGCCATCAGTGGGACAGTGGAAGAGACCCAGTACTTC
TRBD1,TRBJ2-2,.,TRBV7-9,CASSLAQGANTGELFF,TGTGCCAGCAGCTTAGCCCAGGGGGCGAACACCGGGGAGCTGTTTTTT
.,TRBJ2-7,.,TRBV6-5,CASSFVLPGGTDSYEQYF,TGTGCCAGCAGTTTCGTCCTCCCCGGTGGGACCGACTCCTACGAGCAGTACTTC
TRBD2,TRBJ2-5,.,TRBV11-2,CASSPGGLAGVETQYF,TGTGCCAGCAGCCCCGGAGGACTAGCGGGAGTAGAGACCCAGTACTTC
.,TRBJ1-2,.,TRBV4-1,CASSQDTASQSYGYTF,TGCGCCAGCAGCCAAGATACGGCCAGCCAATCCTATGGCTACACCTTC
.,TRBJ2-5,few,TRBV7-2,CASSPRIQETQYF,TGTGCCAGCAGCCCTCGGATCCAAGAGACCCAGTACTTC
TRBD1,TRBJ2-2,many,TRBV6-5,CASSYSIRGTGELFF,TGTGCCAGCAGTTACTCGATCAGGGGGACCGGGGAGCTGTTTTTT
TRBD2,TRBJ2-7,medium-sized,TRBV5-1,CASSAGTSGAEQYF,TGCGCCAGCAGCGCCGGGACTAGCGGCGCCGAGCAGTACTTC
TRBD2,TRBJ2-2,few,TRBV6-5,CASRPLWREGLPSGELFF,TGTGCCAGCAGACCTTTGTGGCGGGAGGGCCTTCCGTCCGGGGAGCTGTTTTTT
.,TRBJ2-5,.,TRBV20-1,CSAGVMGTQYF,TGCAGTGCTGGGGTCATGGGGACCCAGTACTTC
.,TRBJ2-7,.,TRBV12-3/TRBV12-4,CASSPIGGHEQYF,TGTGCCAGCAGTCCCATAGGGGGGCACGAGCAGTACTTC